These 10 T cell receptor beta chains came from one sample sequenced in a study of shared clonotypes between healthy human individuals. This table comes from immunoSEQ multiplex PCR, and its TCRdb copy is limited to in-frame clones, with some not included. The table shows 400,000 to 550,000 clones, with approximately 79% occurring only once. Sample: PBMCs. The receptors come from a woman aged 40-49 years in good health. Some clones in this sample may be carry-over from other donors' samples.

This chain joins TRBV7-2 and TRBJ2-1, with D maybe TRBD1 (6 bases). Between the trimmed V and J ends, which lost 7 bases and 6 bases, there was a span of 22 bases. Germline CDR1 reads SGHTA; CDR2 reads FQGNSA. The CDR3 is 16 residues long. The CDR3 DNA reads TGTGCCAGCAAAGCCCAACCGGCAGGGGAAGGCAATGAGCAGTTCTTC. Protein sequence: CASKAQPAGEGNEQFF.

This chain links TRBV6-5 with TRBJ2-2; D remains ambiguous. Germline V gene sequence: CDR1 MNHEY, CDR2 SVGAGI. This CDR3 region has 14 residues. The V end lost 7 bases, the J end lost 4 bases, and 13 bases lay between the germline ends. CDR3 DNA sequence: TGTGCCAGCACGAAGCTTTTTGGCACCGGGGAGCTGTTTTTT. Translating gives CASTKLFGTGELFF.

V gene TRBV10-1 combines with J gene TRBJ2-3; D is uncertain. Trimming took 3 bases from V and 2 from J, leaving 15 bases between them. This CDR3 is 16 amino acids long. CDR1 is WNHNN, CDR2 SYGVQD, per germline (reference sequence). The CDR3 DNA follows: TGCGCCAGCAGTGAACGGTCCGGATCCTTCACAGATACGCAGTATTTT. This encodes CASSERSGSFTDTQYF.

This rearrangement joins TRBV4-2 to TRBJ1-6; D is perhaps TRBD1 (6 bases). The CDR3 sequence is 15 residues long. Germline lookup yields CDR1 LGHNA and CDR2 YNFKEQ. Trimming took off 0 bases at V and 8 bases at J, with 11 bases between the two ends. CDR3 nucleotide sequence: TGTGCCAGCAGCCAAGACACAGGGTGGGATTCACCCCTCCACTTT. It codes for CASSQDTGWDSPLHF.

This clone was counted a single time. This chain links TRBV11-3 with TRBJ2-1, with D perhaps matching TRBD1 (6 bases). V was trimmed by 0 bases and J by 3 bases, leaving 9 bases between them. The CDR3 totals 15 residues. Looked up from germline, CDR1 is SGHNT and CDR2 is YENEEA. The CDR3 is CASSLDRGHYNEQFF. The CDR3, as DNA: TGTGCCAGCAGCTTAGATCGGGGACACTACAATGAGCAGTTCTTC.

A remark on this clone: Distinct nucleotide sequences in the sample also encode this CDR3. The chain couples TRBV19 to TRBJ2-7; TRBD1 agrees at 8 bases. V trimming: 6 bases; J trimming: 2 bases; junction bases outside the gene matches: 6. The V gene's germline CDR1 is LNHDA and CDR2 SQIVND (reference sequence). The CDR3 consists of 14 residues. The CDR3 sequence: CASSRGQGTYEQYF. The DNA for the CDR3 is TGTGCCAGTAGCCGAGGACAGGGTACCTACGAGCAGTACTTC.

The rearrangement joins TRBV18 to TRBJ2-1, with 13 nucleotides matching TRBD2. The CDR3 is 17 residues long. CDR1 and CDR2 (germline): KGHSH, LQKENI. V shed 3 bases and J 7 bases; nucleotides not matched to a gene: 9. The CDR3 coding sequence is TGTGCCAGCTCACCCTCCCAACTAGCGGGAGGGGGGAATGAGCAGTTCTTC. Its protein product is CASSPSQLAGGGNEQFF.

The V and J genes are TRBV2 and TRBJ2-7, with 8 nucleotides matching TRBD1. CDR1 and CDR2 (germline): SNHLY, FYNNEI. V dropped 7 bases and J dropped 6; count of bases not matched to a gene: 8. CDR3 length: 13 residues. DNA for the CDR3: TGTGCCAGCACCATGGACAGGGCGGCCGAGCAGTACTTC. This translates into CASTMDRAAEQYF.

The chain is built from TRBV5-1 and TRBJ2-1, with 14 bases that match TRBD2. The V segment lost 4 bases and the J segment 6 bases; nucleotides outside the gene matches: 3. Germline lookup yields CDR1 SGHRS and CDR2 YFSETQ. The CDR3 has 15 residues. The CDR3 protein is CASSPGTSGSNEQFF. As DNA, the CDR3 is TGCGCCAGCAGCCCGGGGACTAGCGGGAGCAATGAGCAGTTCTTC.

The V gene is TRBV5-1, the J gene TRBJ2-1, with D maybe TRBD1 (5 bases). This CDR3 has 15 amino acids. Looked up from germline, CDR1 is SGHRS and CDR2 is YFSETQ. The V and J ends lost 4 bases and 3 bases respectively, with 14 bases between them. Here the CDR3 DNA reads TGCGCCAGCAGCCAAACGACAGACGGCTACAATGAGCAGTTCTTC. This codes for CASSQTTDGYNEQFF.